This T cell receptor (beta chain) was identified in a study of blood T cell repertoires in COVID-19. In the study overall: Whether acute or convalescent, the COVID-19 samples came from the United States, Italy and Spain. T cells, B-cell-depleted T cells, or PBMCs provided the cDNA or gDNA that served as material.

Authors' methods: The authors estimated nucleated cell counts from reference gene primer amplification. The data were produced by immunoSEQ multiplex PCR, yet TCRdb's version contains in-frame clones alone and is incomplete. V and J calls and clone size are as listed in that table; D and trimming were resolved from the DNA. The data contain 150,000 to 200,000 clones, about 80% of them singletons. The CDR3 spans 16 residues. Per the germline V gene, CDR1 is SGHRS and CDR2 is YFSETQ. After removal of 4 bases from V and 2 bases from J, the junction contained 6 bases not matched to a gene. The TCR originated in a human donor with acute or convalescent COVID-19. The donor label of this sample is uncertain. The rearrangement uses TRBV5-1 and TRBJ2-2, with TRBD1 identical over 9 bases. Input material: peripheral blood. CDR3 sequence: CASSPSGQGNTGELFF. As DNA, the CDR3 is TGCGCCAGCAGCCCATCGGGACAGGGTAACACCGGGGAGCTGTTTTTT.